The TCR beta chain described here comes from a study of OX40 agonist ivuxolimab in advanced cancers. Whole-study context: Three patients, one with hepatocellular carcinoma and two with cutaneous melanoma, achieved partial responses.

Clones were sequenced by immunoSEQ multiplex PCR, and TCRdb holds only the in-frame ones, with some missing. The data show 75,000 to 100,000 clones, with about 91% seen just once and roughly 0.33% held by the top ten. V trimming: 5 bases; J trimming: 9 bases; junction bases outside the gene matches: 14. CDR3 length: 15 residues. Germline V CDR1 and CDR2: SGHNT, YYREEE (reference sequence). This material consisted of CD4+ or CD8+ T cells sorted from blood, taken in a trial of the OX40 agonist ivuxolimab. The rearrangement joins TRBV5-4 to TRBJ2-7; 10 bases fit TRBD2. The sequence was collected from an adult with an advanced solid tumor such as melanoma, head and neck, liver or kidney cancer. Here the CDR3 reads CASRQGLAELNTQYF. DNA for the CDR3: TGTGCCAGCAGACAAGGACTAGCGGAACTTAATACGCAGTACTTC.